The 28 T cell receptor beta chains presented below share a single source sample, sequenced in a study of OX40 agonist ivuxolimab in advanced cancers. Clones were read by immunoSEQ multiplex PCR, and TCRdb kept only the in-frame ones, dropping some. This sample has about 110,000 clones, with 89% found just once. The source was CD4+ or CD8+ T cells sorted from blood, collected in a trial of the OX40 agonist ivuxolimab. Every receptor here comes from an adult with an advanced solid tumor such as melanoma, head and neck, liver or kidney cancer.

The V call is TRBV18, the J call TRBJ2-7; TRBD1 matches at 9 bases. Germline V lookup: CDR1 KGHSH, CDR2 LQKENI. V trimming: 3 bases; J trimming: 4 bases; junction bases outside the gene matches: 7. The CDR3 is made up of 15 amino acids. The CDR3 spells CASSPRQGEIYEQYF. The CDR3 DNA reads as TGTGCCAGCTCACCCCGACAGGGGGAAATTTACGAGCAGTACTTC.

V gene TRBV7-3 combines with J gene TRBJ2-1, with D tentatively TRBD2 (5 bases). V was cut by 5 bases and J by 6 bases, with 14 bases left in between. CDR3 length equals 14 residues. CDR1 and CDR2 from the germline V gene are SGHTA and FQGTGA. The CDR3 coding sequence is TGTGCCAGCAGCCCGACCCTAGCACGCAATGAGCAGTTCTTC. This codes for CASSPTLARNEQFF. Based on the CDR3 plus reference TRBV7-3 and TRBJ2-1, the full variable domain is GAGVSQTPSNKVTEKGKYVELRCDPISGHTALYWYRQSLGQGPEFLIYFQGTGAADDSGLPNDRFFAVRPEGSVSTLKIQRTERGDSAVYLCASSPTLARNEQFFGPGTRLTVL.

The gene calls are TRBV19 and TRBJ1-2; D remains ambiguous. Germline V gives CDR1 LNHDA, CDR2 SQIVND (reference sequence). The V end lost 3 bases, the J end lost 2 bases, and 13 bases lay between the germline ends. CDR3 length: 15 amino acids. The CDR3 DNA is TGTGCCAGTAGTATCGGTCAGAGCAACAACTATGGCTACACCTTC. Amino acid sequence: CASSIGQSNNYGYTF.

The V call is TRBV29-1, the J call TRBJ1-6, with 9 bases fitting TRBD1. The V gene's germline CDR1 is SQVTM and CDR2 ANQGSEA. The CDR3 has 13 amino acids. With 5 bases clipped from V and 6 bases from J, the junction kept 2 bases outside the gene matches. CDR3 in DNA: TGCAGCGTTCAGGACAGGGGTAATTCACCCCTCCACTTT. It is translated as CSVQDRGNSPLHF.

This CDR3 reads CASSLSTGVETQYF. The CDR3 DNA sequence: TGTGCCAGCAGCTTATCTACAGGGGTAGAGACCCAGTACTTC. The gene calls are TRBV7-2 and TRBJ2-5, with 7 bases identical to TRBD1. The junction had 4 bases not matched to a gene; V was cut back by 2 bases and J by 4 bases. This CDR3 region has 14 residues. Germline V gives CDR1 SGHTA, CDR2 FQGNSA.

The rearrangement uses TRBV30 and TRBJ2-7, with a possible D match to TRBD1 (5 bases). This CDR3 region has 15 residues. The V end lost 4 bases, the J end lost 3 bases, and 19 bases lay between the germline ends. Looked up from germline, CDR1 is GTSNPN and CDR2 is SVGIG (reference sequence). CDR3 protein: CAWTRPGFYNYEQYF. The CDR3 DNA follows: TGTGCCTGGACCCGCCCAGGGTTTTATAACTACGAGCAGTACTTC.

The chain uses TRBV5-4 and TRBJ2-7; D may be TRBD2 (6 bases). Germline V CDR1 and CDR2: SGHNT, YYREEE (reference sequence). V gave up 4 bases and J gave up 6 bases, with 20 bases separating them. This CDR3 spans 15 amino acids. The chain's CDR3 is CASSPGGARGLEQYF. DNA for the CDR3: TGTGCCAGCAGCCCCGGGGGAGCGAGGGGACTCGAGCAGTACTTC.

The chain links TRBV5-5 to TRBJ2-5; 7 nucleotides align to TRBD2. The CDR3 is made up of 16 amino acids. Germline CDR1 SGHKS, CDR2 YYEKEE (reference sequence). V shed 4 bases and J 0 bases; nucleotides not matched to a gene: 9. CDR3 bases: TGTGCCAGCAGCCCTATCCCGGGGGGATACCAAGAGACCCAGTACTTC. Encoded protein: CASSPIPGGYQETQYF.

The genes are TRBV29-1 and TRBJ2-4; the D gene is possibly TRBD2 (7 bases). The CDR3 is 14 amino acids. Germline CDR1 SQVTM, CDR2 ANQGSEA. Trimming shortened V by 4 bases and J by 7 bases, and 17 bases separated the two germline ends. The DNA of the CDR3 is TGCAGCGTTGGGAAGGGGGGGGCGATCAACATTCAGTACTTC. This gives the protein CSVGKGGAINIQYF.

The chain combines TRBV29-1 with TRBJ2-1; unclear D gene. Looked up from germline, CDR1 is SQVTM and CDR2 is ANQGSEA. The CDR3 contains 14 residues. V lost 3 bases, J lost 0 bases, and 9 bases lay in between. CDR3 in DNA: TGCAGCGTTGAGGGCAGATCCTCCTACAATGAGCAGTTCTTC. It is translated as CSVEGRSSYNEQFF.

The chain couples TRBV18 to TRBJ2-2; D remains ambiguous. Per germline, CDR1 KGHSH and CDR2 LQKENI. The CDR3 is 15 residues long. V shed 8 bases and J shed 1 base, with 14 bases lying between them. DNA for the CDR3: TGTGCCAGCCAAGCCTTCCAGGAGAACACCGGGGAGCTGTTTTTT. This sequence encodes CASQAFQENTGELFF.

The table lists this clone with a count of one. The CDR3 protein is CASSVDRAGEKLFF. DNA for the CDR3: TGTGCCAGTAGCGTCGACAGGGCTGGTGAAAAACTGTTTTTT. The V call is TRBV19, the J call TRBJ1-4, with TRBD1 matching 7 bases. Trimming at V came to 6 bases and at J to 7 bases, leaving 8 bases not matched to a gene. Germline V gives CDR1 LNHDA, CDR2 SQIVND (reference sequence). This CDR3 is 14 amino acids long.

The chain carries TRBV6-6 and TRBJ2-4; 7 bases match TRBD1. The CDR3 extends over 12 amino acids. Germline CDR1 reads MNHNY; CDR2 reads SVGAGI (reference sequence). V dropped 4 bases and J dropped 7; count of bases not matched to a gene: 1. In DNA form, the CDR3 reads TGTGCCAGCAGTTTGGACAGGAACATTCAGTACTTC. Its translation is CASSLDRNIQYF.

The chain couples TRBV19 to TRBJ2-3, with 9 bases fitting TRBD1. V shed 5 bases, J shed 0 bases, and the junction held 6 bases outside the gene matches. The CDR3 covers 16 residues. From germline, CDR1 is LNHDA and CDR2 SQIVND (reference sequence). The CDR3 here is CASSLTGGISTDTQYF. The CDR3 DNA reads TGTGCCAGTAGTTTAACAGGGGGCATTAGCACAGATACGCAGTATTTT.

V usage is TRBV9 and J usage is TRBJ1-1, with D unclear. Germline-derived CDR1 and CDR2 are SGDLS and YYNGEE. This CDR3 spans 15 amino acids. The V end lost 0 bases, the J end lost 4 bases, and 13 bases lay between the germline ends. DNA for the CDR3: TGTGCCAGCAGCGTAGGGGTACAATTCAGCACTGAAGCTTTCTTT. Amino acids: CASSVGVQFSTEAFF.

The CDR3 nucleotides read TGCGCCAGCAGCCAAGTAGGGAACACTGAAGCTTTCTTT. Its protein is CASSQVGNTEAFF. The V gene is TRBV4-3, the J gene TRBJ1-1; D ambiguous. Germline CDR1 LGHNA, CDR2 YSLEER. Trimming removed 1 base at V and 1 base at J, with 4 bases between. CDR3 length: 13 amino acids.

J is TRBJ1-1 and V is TRBV6-1; D not certain. The CDR3 extends over 14 amino acids. The V gene lost 5 bases and the J gene lost 0 bases, with 10 bases spanning the gap. Germline CDR1 MNHNS, CDR2 SASEGT. CDR3 protein: CASSLATVNTEAFF. The CDR3, as DNA: TGTGCCAGCAGTCTCGCGACGGTGAACACTGAAGCTTTCTTT.

The V call is TRBV5-1, the J call TRBJ2-3; TRBD2 agrees at 8 bases. CDR1 is SGHRS and CDR2 is YFSETQ in the germline V gene. The CDR3 contains 14 residues. The J segment lost 2 bases and the V segment lost 3 bases, leaving 2 bases of the junction unmatched. The CDR3 reads CASSSGGSTDTQYF. The DNA for the CDR3 is TGCGCCAGCAGCTCGGGGGGGTCCACAGATACGCAGTATTTT.

V is TRBV9 and J is TRBJ2-1; 9 nucleotides line up with TRBD2. Germline trimming cut 2 bases from V and 5 bases from J; bases unmatched to any gene: 5. The CDR3 runs 15 residues. The germline V gene encodes CDR1 SGDLS and CDR2 YYNGEE. CDR3 region: CASSVLSGRDNEQFF. CDR3 bases: TGTGCCAGCAGCGTCCTTAGCGGGAGAGACAATGAGCAGTTCTTC.

The genes are TRBV2 and TRBJ2-1; 10 bases are a match to TRBD2. The CDR3 loop spans 16 amino acids. Germline CDR1 and CDR2: SNHLY and FYNNEI. Losses at the gene ends were 7 bases for V and 5 bases for J; bases not matched to a gene: 11. The CDR3 spells CASNARTSGEDNEQFF. The CDR3 coding sequence is TGTGCCAGCAACGCCAGAACTAGCGGGGAAGACAATGAGCAGTTCTTC.

Only one count was recorded for this clone. The chain combines TRBV7-9 with TRBJ1-2, with a tentative D call TRBD1 (5 bases). Germline V lookup: CDR1 SEHNR, CDR2 FQNEAQ (reference sequence). The V and J ends lost 6 bases and 2 bases respectively, with 10 bases between them. The CDR3 consists of 13 residues. The CDR3, as DNA: TGTGCCAGCAGTTTTGACAGCAACTATGGCTACACCTTC. It is translated as CASSFDSNYGYTF. Using reference TRBV7-9 and TRBJ1-2 for the parts outside the CDR3, the full variable domain is DTGVSQNPRHKITKRGQNVTFRCDPISEHNRLYWYRQTLGQGPEFLTYFQNEAQLEKSRLLSDRFSAERPKGSFSTLEIQRTEQGDSAMYLCASSFDSNYGYTFGSGTRLTVV.

CDR3 nucleotide sequence: TGTGCCAGCAGTTCACCAGTGAGCACTGAAGCTTTCTTT. Its translation: CASSSPVSTEAFF. V gene TRBV27 combines with J gene TRBJ1-1; D remains unclear. CDR1 and CDR2 from the germline V gene are MNHEY and SMNVEV (reference sequence). V lost 4 bases, J lost 4 bases, and 10 bases lay in between. The length of the CDR3 is 13 residues.

V is TRBV9 and J is TRBJ1-2, with TRBD1 as a possible D gene (5 bases). This CDR3 is built from 13 residues. V shed 3 bases and J shed 5 bases, with 11 bases lying between them. Germline CDR1 SGDLS, CDR2 YYNGEE. Here the CDR3 reads CASSGPHRYGYTF. Written as DNA, the CDR3 is TGTGCCAGCAGCGGCCCCCACAGGTATGGCTACACCTTC.

This clone has a single count. The gene calls are TRBV29-1 and TRBJ2-7, with D perhaps TRBD1 (6 bases). The CDR3 spans 12 residues. Between the trimmed V and J ends, which lost 4 bases and 9 bases, there was a span of 16 bases. The V gene's germline CDR1 is SQVTM and CDR2 ANQGSEA. The CDR3 is CSVASGVWGQYF. The CDR3 nucleotides read TGCAGCGTTGCCTCAGGGGTCTGGGGGCAGTACTTC.

This chain connects TRBV14 to TRBJ1-4, with D possibly being TRBD1 (5 bases). There are 12 residues in the CDR3. V lost 5 bases and J lost 8, with 9 bases in between. Per germline, CDR1 SGHDN and CDR2 FVKESK. This CDR3 reads CASSVRGEKLFF. The CDR3 DNA follows: TGTGCCAGCAGCGTACGGGGGGAAAAACTGTTTTTT. Supplemented by reference TRBV14 and TRBJ1-4, the full variable domain reads EAGVTQFPSHSVIEKGQTVTLRCDPISGHDNLYWYRRVMGKEIKFLLHFVKESKQDESGMPNNRFLAERTGGTYSTLKVQPAELEDSGVYFCASSVRGEKLFFGSGTQLSVL.

The CDR3 spells CASSERYPPYEQYF. CDR3 sequence (DNA): TGTGCCAGCAGTGAACGATATCCTCCCTACGAGCAGTACTTC. The V gene is TRBV27, the J gene TRBJ2-7; D gene unclear. The V end was cut by 5 bases, the J end by 2 bases, with 13 bases between. The CDR3 runs 14 residues. CDR1 is MNHEY, CDR2 SMNVEV, per germline (reference sequence).

The chain joins TRBV6-1 to TRBJ2-1, with TRBD2 matching 13 bases. This CDR3 contains 15 residues. Looked up from germline, CDR1 is MNHNS and CDR2 is SASEGT. The V gene end was trimmed by 5 bases and the J gene end by 6 bases; junction bases not matched to a gene: 4. The CDR3 nucleotides read TGTGCCAGCAGTCTCGGGACTAGCGGGGTCAATGAGCAGTTCTTC. Its protein is CASSLGTSGVNEQFF.

In its sample, this clone was seen once. This chain joins TRBV27 and TRBJ2-1; D is uncertain. In germline, CDR1 is MNHEY, CDR2 SMNVEV (reference sequence). Trimming stripped 4 bases from V and 3 bases from J, with 10 bases between. The CDR3 sequence is 14 residues long. Written as DNA, the CDR3 is TGTGCCAGCAGTTCGATTGAGTTCTACAATGAGCAGTTCTTC. Its translation: CASSSIEFYNEQFF.